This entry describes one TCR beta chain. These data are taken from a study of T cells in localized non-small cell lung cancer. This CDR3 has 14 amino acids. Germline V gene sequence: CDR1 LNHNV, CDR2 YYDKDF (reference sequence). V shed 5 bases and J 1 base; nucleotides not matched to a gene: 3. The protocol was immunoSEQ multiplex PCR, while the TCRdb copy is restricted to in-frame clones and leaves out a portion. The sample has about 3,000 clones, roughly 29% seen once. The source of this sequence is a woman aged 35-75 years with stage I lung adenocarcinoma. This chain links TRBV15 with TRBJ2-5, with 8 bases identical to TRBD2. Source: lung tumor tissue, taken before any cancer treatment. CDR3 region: CATSRGGSQETQYF. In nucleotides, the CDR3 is TGTGCCACCAGCCGGGGGGGGTCCCAAGAGACCCAGTACTTC. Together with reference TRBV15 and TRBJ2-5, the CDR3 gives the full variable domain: DAMVIQNPRYQVTQFGKPVTLSCSQTLNHNVMYWYQQKSSQAPKLLFHYYDKDFNNEADTPDNFQSRRPNTSFCFLDIRSPGLGDTAMYLCATSRGGSQETQYFGPGTRLLVL.